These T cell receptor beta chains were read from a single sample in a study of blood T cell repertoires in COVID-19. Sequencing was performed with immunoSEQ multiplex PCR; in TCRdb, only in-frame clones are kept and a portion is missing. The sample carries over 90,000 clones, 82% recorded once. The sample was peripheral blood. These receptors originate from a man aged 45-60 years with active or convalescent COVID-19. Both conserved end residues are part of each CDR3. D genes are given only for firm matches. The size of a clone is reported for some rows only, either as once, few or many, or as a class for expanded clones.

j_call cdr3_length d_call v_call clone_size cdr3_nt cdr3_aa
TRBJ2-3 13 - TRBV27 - TGTGCCAGCAGTTTTGCCTACACAGATACGCAGTATTTT CASSFAYTDTQYF
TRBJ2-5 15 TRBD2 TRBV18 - TGTGCCAGCTCAAACAACGGGGGGGCCAGAGAGACCCAGTACTTC CASSNNGGARETQYF
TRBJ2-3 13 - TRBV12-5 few TGTGCTAGTGGTTTGGCTCGCACAGATACGCAGTATTTT CASGLARTDTQYF
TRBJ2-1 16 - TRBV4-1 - TGCGCCAGCAGCCAATGGTGGGGGGATCTATACAATGAGCAGTTCTTC CASSQWWGDLYNEQFF
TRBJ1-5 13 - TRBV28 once TGTGCCAGCAGGCAGGGAAACAATCAGCCCCAGCATTTT CASRQGNNQPQHF
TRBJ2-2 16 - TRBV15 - TGTGCCACCAGCAGAGATCAGGCGGGGTGGGCCGGGGAGCTGTTTTTT CATSRDQAGWAGELFF
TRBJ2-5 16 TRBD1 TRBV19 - TGTGCCAGTAGTAATCAGGCCGGGACAGGGTCAGAGACCCAGTACTTC CASSNQAGTGSETQYF
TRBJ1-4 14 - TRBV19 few TGTGCCAGTAGTATTAATGGTGGAGGTGAAAAACTGTTTTTT CASSINGGGEKLFF
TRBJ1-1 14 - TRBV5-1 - TGCGCCAGCAGCTTGGACACCATGAACACTGAAGCTTTCTTT CASSLDTMNTEAFF
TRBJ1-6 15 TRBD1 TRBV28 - TGTGCCAGCAGTTTATTGGGGACAGAGAATTCACCCCTCCACTTT CASSLLGTENSPLHF
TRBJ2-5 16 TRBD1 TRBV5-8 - TGTGCCAGCAGCGGCGAAGGACAGGGGGTCGGAGAGACCCAGTACTTC CASSGEGQGVGETQYF
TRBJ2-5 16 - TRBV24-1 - TGTGCCACCAGTGATCCGGCACCAGGGATAGAAGAGACCCAGTACTTC CATSDPAPGIEETQYF
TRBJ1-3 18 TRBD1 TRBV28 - TGTGCCAGCAGAACTCCGGGACAGCCGACAGTCTCTGGAAACACCATATATTTT CASRTPGQPTVSGNTIYF
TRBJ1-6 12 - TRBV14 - TGTGCCAGCAGCCCAGGGATTTCACCCCTCCACTTT CASSPGISPLHF
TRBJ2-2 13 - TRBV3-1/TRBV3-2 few TGTGCCAGCAGCCAAGGACTAGTCGGGGAGCTGTTTTTT CASSQGLVGELFF
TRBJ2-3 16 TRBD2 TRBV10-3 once TGTGCCATCAGTGGGACTAGCGGGGGGGCCTGGAATACGCAGTATTTT CAISGTSGGAWNTQYF
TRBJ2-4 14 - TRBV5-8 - TGTGCCAGCAGCTTGTCCCTAGCCAAAAACATTCAGTACTTC CASSLSLAKNIQYF
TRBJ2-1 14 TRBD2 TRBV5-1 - TGCGCCAGCAGCTTGGCGGGACTAGACAATGAGCAGTTCTTC CASSLAGLDNEQFF
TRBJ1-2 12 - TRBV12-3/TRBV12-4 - TGTGCCAGCAGTTTGAGCAACTATGGCTACACCTTC CASSLSNYGYTF
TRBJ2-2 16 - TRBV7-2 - TGTGCCAGCAGCTTGACGACAGGTGGAAACACCGGGGAGCTGTTTTTT CASSLTTGGNTGELFF
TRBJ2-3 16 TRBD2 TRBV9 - TGTGCCAGCAGCTTGCGGACTAGCGGGGGCACAGATACGCAGTATTTT CASSLRTSGGTDTQYF
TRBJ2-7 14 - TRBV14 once TGTGCCAGCAGCCAAGATGTGAGGGGGGGCGAGCAGTACTTC CASSQDVRGGEQYF
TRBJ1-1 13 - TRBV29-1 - TGCAGCGTTGAGGGCAGGGGGAACACTGAAGCTTTCTTT CSVEGRGNTEAFF
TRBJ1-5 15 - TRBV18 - TGTGCCAGCTCACAGCAACAGGGCGGGAATCAGCCCCAGCATTTT CASSQQQGGNQPQHF
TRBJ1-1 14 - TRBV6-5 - TGTGCCAGCAGTTACCTTCAGGCTTCAGTTGAAGCTTTCTTT CASSYLQASVEAFF
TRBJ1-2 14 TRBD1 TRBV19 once TGTGCCAGTAGGGGACAGGGTGTGTCTTTTGGCTACACCTTC CASRGQGVSFGYTF
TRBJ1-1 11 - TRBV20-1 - TGCAGTGCTAGTTCCGGTCATGAAGCTTTCTTT CSASSGHEAFF
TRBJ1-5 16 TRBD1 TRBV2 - TGTGCCAGCAGTGAGACAGGGGGTTGGCGCAATCAGCCCCAGCATTTT CASSETGGWRNQPQHF
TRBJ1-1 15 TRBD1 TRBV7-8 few TGTGCCAGCAGCTCGGACAGGGCTGTGAACACTGAAGCTTTCTTT CASSSDRAVNTEAFF
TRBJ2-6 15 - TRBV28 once TGTGCCAGCAGTCCCCGAGGGTCTGGGGCCAACGTCCTGACTTTC CASSPRGSGANVLTF
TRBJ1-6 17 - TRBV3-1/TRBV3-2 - TGTGCCAGCAGCCAAGAATCAGGGACACCCCATAATTCACCCCTCCACTTT CASSQESGTPHNSPLHF
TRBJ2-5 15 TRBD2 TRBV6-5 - TGTGCCAGCAGGCCCTTGTCCAGCGGGGAGGAGACCCAGTACTTC CASRPLSSGEETQYF
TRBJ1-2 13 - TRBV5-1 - TGCGCCAGCAGTTCCGCAGGGGCGACTGGCTACACCTTC CASSSAGATGYTF
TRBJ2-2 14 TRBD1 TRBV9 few TGTGCCAGCACCATGACAGGGGAATCCGGGGAGCTGTTTTTT CASTMTGESGELFF
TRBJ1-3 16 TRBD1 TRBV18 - TGTGCCAGCTCACCACCGAATACAGGGGACGGAAACACCATATATTTT CASSPPNTGDGNTIYF
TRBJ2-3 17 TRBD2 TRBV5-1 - TGCGCCAGCAGCTTGATGCTAGCGGGGGCGAGCACAGATACGCAGTATTTT CASSLMLAGASTDTQYF
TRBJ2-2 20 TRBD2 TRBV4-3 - TGCGCCAGCAGCCAAGAATTCGGACTAGCGGGGGCCGCGAACACCGGGGAGCTGTTTTTT CASSQEFGLAGAANTGELFF